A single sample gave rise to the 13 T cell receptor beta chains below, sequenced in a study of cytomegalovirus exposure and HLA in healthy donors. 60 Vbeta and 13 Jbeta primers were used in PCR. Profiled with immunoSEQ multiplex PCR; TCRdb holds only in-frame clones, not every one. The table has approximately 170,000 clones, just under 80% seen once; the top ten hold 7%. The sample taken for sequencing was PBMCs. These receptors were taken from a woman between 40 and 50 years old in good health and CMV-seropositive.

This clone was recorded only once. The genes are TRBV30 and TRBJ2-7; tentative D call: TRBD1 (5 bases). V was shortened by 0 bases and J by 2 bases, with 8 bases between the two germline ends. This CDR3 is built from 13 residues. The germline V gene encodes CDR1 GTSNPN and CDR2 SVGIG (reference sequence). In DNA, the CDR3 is TGTGCCTGGAGTGTGGGGCACCCCTACGAGCAGTACTTC. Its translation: CAWSVGHPYEQYF.

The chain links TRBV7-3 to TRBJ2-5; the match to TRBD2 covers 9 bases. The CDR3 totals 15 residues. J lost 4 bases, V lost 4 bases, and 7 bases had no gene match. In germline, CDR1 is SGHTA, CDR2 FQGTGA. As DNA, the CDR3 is TGTGCCAGCAGCTCATCGGGACTAGCACCAGAGACCCAGTACTTC. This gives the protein CASSSSGLAPETQYF.

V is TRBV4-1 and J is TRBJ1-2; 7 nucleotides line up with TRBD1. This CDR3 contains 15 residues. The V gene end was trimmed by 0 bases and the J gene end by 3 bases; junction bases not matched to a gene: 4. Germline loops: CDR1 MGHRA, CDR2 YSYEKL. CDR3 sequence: CASSQDPTGDYGYTF. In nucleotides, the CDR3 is TGCGCCAGCAGCCAAGACCCCACAGGGGACTATGGCTACACCTTC.

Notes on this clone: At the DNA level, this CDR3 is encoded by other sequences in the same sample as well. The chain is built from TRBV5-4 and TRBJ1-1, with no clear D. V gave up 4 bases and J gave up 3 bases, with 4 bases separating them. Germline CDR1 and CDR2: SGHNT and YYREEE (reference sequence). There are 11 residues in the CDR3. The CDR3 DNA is TGTGCCAGCAGCCGGGACACTGAAGCTTTCTTT. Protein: CASSRDTEAFF.

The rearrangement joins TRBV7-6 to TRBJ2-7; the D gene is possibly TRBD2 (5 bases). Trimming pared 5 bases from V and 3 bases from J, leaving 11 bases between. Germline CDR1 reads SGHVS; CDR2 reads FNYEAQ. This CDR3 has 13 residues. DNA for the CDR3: TGTGCCAGCAGCCCCCGGGGTATCTACGAGCAGTACTTC. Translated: CASSPRGIYEQYF.

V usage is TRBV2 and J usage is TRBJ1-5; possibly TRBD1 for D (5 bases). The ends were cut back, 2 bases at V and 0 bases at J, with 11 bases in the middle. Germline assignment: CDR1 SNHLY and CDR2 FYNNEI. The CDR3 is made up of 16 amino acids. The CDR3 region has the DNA TGTGCCAGCAGTGAATCGGGACTTTATAGCAATCAGCCCCAGCATTTT. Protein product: CASSESGLYSNQPQHF.

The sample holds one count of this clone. The CDR3 region is CASKRASGGYNEQFF. CDR3 coding DNA: TGTGCCAGCAAACGAGCTAGCGGGGGCTACAATGAGCAGTTCTTC. V is TRBV6-5 and J is TRBJ2-1, with 10 bases aligning to TRBD2. Germline assignment: CDR1 MNHEY and CDR2 SVGAGI. With 7 bases clipped from V and 3 bases from J, the junction kept 6 bases outside the gene matches. The CDR3 is made up of 15 amino acids.

The CDR3 bases are TGTGCCAGCAGCCGCACTACACAGGGAAAGGCTTTCTTT. Protein: CASSRTTQGKAFF. V usage is TRBV11-2 and J usage is TRBJ1-1; tentative D call: TRBD1 (6 bases). Per the germline V gene, CDR1 is SGHAT and CDR2 is FQNNGV. Between the trimmed V and J ends, which lost 5 bases and 11 bases, there was a span of 18 bases. This CDR3 has 13 residues.

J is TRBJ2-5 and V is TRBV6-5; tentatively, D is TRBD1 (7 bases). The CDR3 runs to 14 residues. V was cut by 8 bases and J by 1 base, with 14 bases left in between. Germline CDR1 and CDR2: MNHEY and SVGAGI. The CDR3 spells CASGRRDSQETQYF. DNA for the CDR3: TGTGCCAGCGGCAGGAGGGACAGCCAAGAGACCCAGTACTTC.

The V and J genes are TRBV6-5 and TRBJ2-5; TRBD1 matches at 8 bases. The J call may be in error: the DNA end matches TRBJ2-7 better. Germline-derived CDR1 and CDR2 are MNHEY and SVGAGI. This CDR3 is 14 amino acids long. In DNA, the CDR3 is TGTGCCAGCAGACCGGGACAGGTGGTCTACGAGCAGTACTTC. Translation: CASRPGQVVYEQYF.

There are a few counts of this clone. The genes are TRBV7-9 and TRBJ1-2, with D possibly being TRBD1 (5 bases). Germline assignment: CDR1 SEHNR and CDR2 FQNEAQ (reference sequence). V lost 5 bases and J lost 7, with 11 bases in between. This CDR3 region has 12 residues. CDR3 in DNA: TGTGCCAGCAGCCCGGACATAGGTGGCTACACCTTC. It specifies CASSPDIGGYTF.

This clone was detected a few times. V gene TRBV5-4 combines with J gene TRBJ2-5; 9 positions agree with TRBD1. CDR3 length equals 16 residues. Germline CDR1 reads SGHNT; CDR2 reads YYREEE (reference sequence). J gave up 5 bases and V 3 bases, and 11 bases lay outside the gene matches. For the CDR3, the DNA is TGTGCCAGCAGCTCCCCCGGGACAGGGCCTGGGGAGACCCAGTACTTC. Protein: CASSSPGTGPGETQYF.

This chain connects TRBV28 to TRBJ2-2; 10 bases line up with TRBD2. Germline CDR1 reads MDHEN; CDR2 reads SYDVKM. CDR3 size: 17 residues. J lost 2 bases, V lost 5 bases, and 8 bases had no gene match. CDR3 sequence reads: CASSALGLADNTGELFF. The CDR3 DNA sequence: TGTGCCAGCAGTGCTCTCGGACTAGCGGATAACACCGGGGAGCTGTTTTTT.